Shown below are 9 T cell receptor beta chains from a single sample sequenced in a study of blood T cell repertoires in COVID-19. The repertoire was sequenced with immunoSEQ multiplex PCR; TCRdb's copy has only in-frame clones and lacks some. The repertoire holds about 170,000 clones, with approximately 79% as singletons. The sequencing sample was made of peripheral blood. The receptors come from a woman older than 75 with acute or convalescent COVID-19.

The rearrangement joins TRBV30 to TRBJ2-1, with TRBD2 identical over 12 bases. CDR3 length: 14 residues. Per germline, CDR1 GTSNPN and CDR2 SVGIG (reference sequence). Germline trimming cut 8 bases from V and 4 bases from J; bases unmatched to any gene: 6. CDR3 in DNA: TGTGCCCGGGGGACTAGCGGGTTTTACAATGAGCAGTTCTTC. Its protein product is CARGTSGFYNEQFF.

The chain uses TRBV29-1 and TRBJ2-2, with D perhaps matching TRBD1 (6 bases). This CDR3 is 15 amino acids long. Trimming pared 0 bases from V and 3 bases from J, leaving 11 bases between. The germline V gene has CDR1 SQVTM and CDR2 ANQGSEA. The CDR3 is CSVEDQTGYTGELFF. DNA of the CDR3: TGCAGCGTTGAAGACCAGACAGGCTACACCGGGGAGCTGTTTTTT.

V is TRBV18 and J is TRBJ2-1; TRBD2 matches at 16 bases. Germline-derived CDR1 and CDR2 are KGHSH and LQKENI. V was pared by 0 bases and J by 10 bases, with 3 bases of the junction left unmatched. This CDR3 is 16 amino acids long. For the CDR3, the DNA is TGTGCCAGCTCACCACCGGGACTAGCGGGAGGGAGCGAGCAGTTCTTC. This codes for CASSPPGLAGGSEQFF.

V is TRBV5-1 and J is TRBJ1-3, with 9 bases lining up with TRBD1. Germline CDR1 and CDR2: SGHRS and YFSETQ. This CDR3 contains 15 residues. Unmatched junction bases numbered 5, after V lost 0 bases and J lost 7 bases. The CDR3 is CASSLDGQGTNTIYF. The DNA for the CDR3 is TGCGCCAGCAGCTTGGATGGACAGGGGACGAACACCATATATTTT.

The chain is built from TRBV4-1 and TRBJ2-5; 13 bases are shared with TRBD2. CDR3 length: 17 amino acids. In germline, CDR1 is MGHRA, CDR2 YSYEKL. Germline trimming cut 3 bases from V and 4 bases from J; bases unmatched to any gene: 8. This CDR3 is CASSQTRTSGSRETQYF. In DNA, the CDR3 is TGCGCCAGCAGCCAGACCAGGACTAGCGGGAGTCGAGAGACCCAGTACTTC.

This clone occurred once. This chain connects TRBV3-1 (or the pseudogene TRBV3-2) to TRBJ1-4; D is possibly TRBD1 (6 bases). V was shortened by 7 bases and J by 5 bases, with 17 bases between the two germline ends. The germline gives CDR1 LGHDT, CDR2 YNNKEL (reference sequence). This CDR3 spans 15 amino acids. In nucleotides, the CDR3 is TGTGCCAGCACCCCATCCCCACAGGGCAATGAAAAACTGTTTTTT. Translated, it gives CASTPSPQGNEKLFF.

This clone has a single count. The rearrangement uses TRBV19 and TRBJ1-2; D unclear. The CDR3 extends over 13 amino acids. Germline loops: CDR1 LNHDA, CDR2 SQIVND (reference sequence). V was cut by 5 bases and J by 5 bases, with 12 bases left in between. The CDR3 nucleotides read TGTGCCAGTAGTGGAGGACTAGGATATGGCTACACCTTC. Translating it yields CASSGGLGYGYTF.

This chain joins TRBV30 and TRBJ1-4, with D possibly matching TRBD1 (6 bases). The CDR3 loop spans 13 amino acids. V shed 2 bases and J shed 8 bases, with 12 bases lying between them. Germline assignment: CDR1 GTSNPN and CDR2 SVGIG (reference sequence). The CDR3 loop reads CAWSQVGGEKLFF. The CDR3 DNA follows: TGTGCCTGGAGTCAAGTAGGGGGAGAAAAACTGTTTTTT.

This clone was seen many times. This CDR3 is CASSAGTGTTGELFF. The CDR3 DNA is TGTGCCAGCAGCGCCGGGACAGGGACCACCGGGGAGCTGTTTTTT. V and J are TRBV7-2 and TRBJ2-2, with 9 bases fitting TRBD1. Looked up from germline, CDR1 is SGHTA and CDR2 is FQGNSA. This CDR3 has 15 residues. The ends lost 5 bases at V and 4 bases at J; junction bases unmatched: 5. The full variable domain, completed using reference TRBV7-2 and TRBJ2-2, is GAGVSQSPSNKVTEKGKDVELRCDPISGHTALYWYRQSLGQGLEFLIYFQGNSAPDKSGLPSDRFSAERTGGSVSTLTIQRTQQEDSAVYLCASSAGTGTTGELFFGEGSRLTVL.